The subject of this entry is one TCR beta chain. The germline V gene has CDR1 MNHEY and CDR2 SVGAGI. This CDR3 has 15 residues. Trimming took off 0 bases at V and 0 bases at J, with 9 bases between the two ends. The data originate from a study of blood T cell repertoires in COVID-19. Study in general: From the United States, Italy and Spain came samples of acute and convalescent COVID-19. T cells, B-cell-depleted T cells, or PBMCs provided the cDNA or gDNA that served as material.

As processed by the authors: Amplifying reference gene primers gave estimates of nucleated cell counts. Clones were read by immunoSEQ multiplex PCR, and TCRdb kept only the in-frame ones, dropping some. D and trimming come from the DNA, and the V and J calls and clone size come from that table. Seen here are over 45,000 clones, about 76% observed once, and the top ten hold under 30%. Source material: peripheral blood. This TCR was sampled from a woman at least 80 years old with active or convalescent COVID-19. This chain joins TRBV6-5 and TRBJ2-7; perhaps TRBD2 as D (5 bases). CDR3 sequence reads: CASSYSQGSSYEQYF. The CDR3 nucleotides are TGTGCCAGCAGTTACTCGCAAGGGAGCTCCTACGAGCAGTACTTC.